This is a list of T cell receptor beta chains from one sample in a study of cytomegalovirus exposure and HLA in healthy donors. Assay used: immunoSEQ multiplex PCR; TCRdb lists only in-frame clones, some missing. The sample contains 120,000 or so clones, about 8.6% of which appear only once. Specimen: PBMCs. Receptors originate from a woman aged 35 to 49 in good health and CMV-seropositive. The CDR3 runs from the conserved cysteine through the conserved F or W. Some rows have no size entry. The others give once, few or many, or a class for an expanded clone.

few,TRBJ1-4,TRBV2,CASSRQGDTNEKLFF
.,TRBJ2-6,TRBV19,CATYSRRSSGANVLTF
few,TRBJ2-2,TRBV19,CASSSGAAGELFF
few,TRBJ1-6,TRBV6-1,CASSPTDNSPLHF
.,TRBJ2-1,TRBV5-4,CASSSPSGGANEQFF
.,TRBJ2-1,TRBV9,CASSGGTVLSYNEQFF
few,TRBJ1-2,TRBV14,CASSPREGLSYTF
.,TRBJ1-2,TRBV27,CASSLSGTVYTF
few,TRBJ1-1,TRBV10-3,CAIANGHLNTEAFF
few,TRBJ1-2,TRBV6-1,CASSALGVYGYTF
few,TRBJ1-1,TRBV9,CASSVETGRTEAFF
few,TRBJ1-2,TRBV15,CATSRLGGGDYYGYTF
few,TRBJ2-1,TRBV13,CASSSPEGGRHNEQFF
.,TRBJ1-3,TRBV10-1,CATQDRAGNTIYF
.,TRBJ2-6,TRBV15,CATSIGTSATGANVLTF
few,TRBJ1-4,TRBV2,CASSPPPNEKLFF
.,TRBJ1-6,TRBV6-1,CASSEKRDSPLHF
.,TRBJ2-7,TRBV5-5,CASSLAPGQNYEQYF
.,TRBJ2-1,TRBV28,CASSLPGGYHNEQFF
.,TRBJ1-2,TRBV2,CASTWTGNYGYTF
.,TRBJ1-5,TRBV18,CASSLAPWTGPSNQPQHF
.,TRBJ1-6,TRBV9,CASSVTGGSYNSPLHF
.,TRBJ1-5,TRBV5-1,CASSLEPGHFWHF
.,TRBJ2-2,TRBV4-1,CASSRGGGGTGELFF
.,TRBJ2-2,TRBV7-3,CASSLGLAGATGELFF
few,TRBJ1-1,TRBV19,CASSATGDTEAFF
many,TRBJ2-6,TRBV15,CATSRMTGTGANVLTF
.,TRBJ1-2,TRBV30,CAWSVRGYGYTF
few,TRBJ2-1,TRBV19,CASSRTGDLAYNEQFF
.,TRBJ1-4,TRBV6-6,CASSYSGRYNEKLFF
.,TRBJ1-3,TRBV7-2,CASSDYGTAGNTIYF
.,TRBJ1-1,TRBV9,CASSAPGGTEAFF
.,TRBJ1-5,TRBV7-6,CASSLRGKDSNQPQHF
few,TRBJ2-2,TRBV2,CASSESPTGELFF
.,TRBJ2-7,TRBV6-5,CASSPDRGPYEQYF
.,TRBJ2-4,TRBV9,CASSVGSNDIQYF
few,TRBJ2-5,TRBV7-7,CASSPLGTGGSETQYF
.,TRBJ1-2,TRBV5-1,CASSSPGQEYGYTF
.,TRBJ1-5,TRBV7-8,CASRSDRSNQPQHF
.,TRBJ1-2,TRBV7-2,CASSLGAEANYGYTF
few,TRBJ2-1,TRBV30,CAWSGGRRAYNEQFF
.,TRBJ1-1,TRBV10-3,CAISRDLGTEAFF
.,.,TRBV2,CASTVLQEPPYEQYF
few,TRBJ1-1,TRBV7-2,CASSNRIDTEAFF
few,TRBJ1-4,TRBV11-2,CASSLRGQVGEKLFF
few,TRBJ1-1,TRBV29-1,CSVAQGGNTEAFF
few,TRBJ2-2,TRBV7-8,CASSRDRNTGELFF
few,TRBJ1-5,TRBV6-1,CASSATWTGDQPQHF